Listed below are T cell receptor beta chains from one sample, sequenced in a study of T cell changes during pregnancy in multiple sclerosis. The data were produced by immunoSEQ multiplex PCR, yet TCRdb's version contains in-frame clones alone and is incomplete. The sample lists about 73,000 clones, around 90% seen once, with roughly 2% in the top ten. This specimen consisted of peripheral blood, obtained in the second trimester of pregnancy. Every receptor here comes from a female donor in good health, enrolled as a control in a pregnancy study. Both conserved end residues are part of each CDR3. Each record gives: V gene, D gene, CDR3 protein. The D gene is left open where the match is weak.

TRBV6-6 NA CASMKGQTNEKLFF
TRBV19 NA CASRGGGGGFDNQPQHF
TRBV11-3 NA CASSRDGPAGTEAFF
TRBV5-1 NA CASSPPSGGTEAFF
TRBV4-2 NA CASSQDLTSTYYEQYF
TRBV18 TRBD1 CASSRAPTGLNQPQHF
TRBV5-1 TRBD2 CASSLLGGKTETQYF
TRBV6-4 NA CASSDADQPQHF
TRBV4-2 NA CASSLHSAGELFF
TRBV7-3 NA CASSSQGVRNTGELFF
TRBV4-2 TRBD1 CASSQPGQGNYGYTF
TRBV7-2 NA CASSLDRGETQYF
TRBV18 TRBD2 CATSSGEGEQFF
TRBV5-1 NA CASSSQRVSSYNEQFF
TRBV9 NA CASSVDSDARDEQFF
TRBV7-2 NA CASSLVVAGLNEQFF
TRBV27 NA CASSRGSNQPQHF